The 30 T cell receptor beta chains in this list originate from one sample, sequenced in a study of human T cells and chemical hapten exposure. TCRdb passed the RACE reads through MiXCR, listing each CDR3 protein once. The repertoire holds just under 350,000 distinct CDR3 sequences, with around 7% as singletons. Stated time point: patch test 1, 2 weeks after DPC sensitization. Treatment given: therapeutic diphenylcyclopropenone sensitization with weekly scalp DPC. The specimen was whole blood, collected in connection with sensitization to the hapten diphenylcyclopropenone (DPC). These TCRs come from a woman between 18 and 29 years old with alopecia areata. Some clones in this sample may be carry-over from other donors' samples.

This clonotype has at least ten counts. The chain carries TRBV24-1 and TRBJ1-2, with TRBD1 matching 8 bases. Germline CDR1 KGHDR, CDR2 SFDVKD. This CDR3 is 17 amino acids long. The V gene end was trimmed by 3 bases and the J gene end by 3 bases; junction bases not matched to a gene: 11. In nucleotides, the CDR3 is TGTGCCACCAGTGATCCTCTCGGGACAGGTCCTGACTATGGCTACACCTTC. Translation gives CATSDPLGTGPDYGYTF.

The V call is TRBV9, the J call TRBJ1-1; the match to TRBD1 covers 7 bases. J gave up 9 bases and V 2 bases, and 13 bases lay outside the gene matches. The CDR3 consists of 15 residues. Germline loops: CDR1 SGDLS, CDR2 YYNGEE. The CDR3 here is CASSVSIQGRGKAFF. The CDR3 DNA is TGTGCCAGCAGCGTTTCAATACAGGGGAGGGGGAAAGCTTTCTTT.

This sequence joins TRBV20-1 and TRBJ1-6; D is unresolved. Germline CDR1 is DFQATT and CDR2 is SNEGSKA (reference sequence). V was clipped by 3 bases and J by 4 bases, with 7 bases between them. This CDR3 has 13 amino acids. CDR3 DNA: TGCAGTGCTAGCGACGGTTATAATTCACCCCTCCACTTT. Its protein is CSASDGYNSPLHF.

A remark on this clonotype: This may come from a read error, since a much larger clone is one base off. The DNA of the CDR3 is TGTGCCGCCGGGCGGGACATTTCCGGCACAGATACGCAGTATTTT. Translation gives CAAGRDISGTDTQYF. V gene TRBV12-3 or TRBV12-4 combines with J gene TRBJ2-3, with D tentatively TRBD1 or TRBD2 (6 bases each). Deletions cut 11 bases from V and 1 base from J, with 19 bases between. CDR3 size: 15 residues.

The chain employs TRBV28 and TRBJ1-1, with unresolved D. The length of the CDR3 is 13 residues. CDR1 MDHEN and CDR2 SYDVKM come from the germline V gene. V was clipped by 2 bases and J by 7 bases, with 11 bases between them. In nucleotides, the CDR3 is TGTGCCAGCAGTTTAATGAGGGCAGGTGAAGCTTTCTTT. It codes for CASSLMRAGEAFF.

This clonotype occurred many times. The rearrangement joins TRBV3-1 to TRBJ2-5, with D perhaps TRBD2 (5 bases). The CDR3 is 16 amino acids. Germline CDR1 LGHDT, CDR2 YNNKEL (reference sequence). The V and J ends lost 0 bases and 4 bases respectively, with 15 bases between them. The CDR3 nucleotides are TGTGCCAGCAGCCAAGATGCGGTCGGGGTAGGAGAGACCCAGTACTTC. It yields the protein CASSQDAVGVGETQYF.

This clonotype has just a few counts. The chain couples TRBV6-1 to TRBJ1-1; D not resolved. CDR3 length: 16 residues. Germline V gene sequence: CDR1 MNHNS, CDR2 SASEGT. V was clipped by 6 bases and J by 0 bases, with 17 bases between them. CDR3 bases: TGTGCCAGCAGGGCCCGTTTGGCAGGCCTGAACACTGAAGCTTTCTTT. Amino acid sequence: CASRARLAGLNTEAFF.

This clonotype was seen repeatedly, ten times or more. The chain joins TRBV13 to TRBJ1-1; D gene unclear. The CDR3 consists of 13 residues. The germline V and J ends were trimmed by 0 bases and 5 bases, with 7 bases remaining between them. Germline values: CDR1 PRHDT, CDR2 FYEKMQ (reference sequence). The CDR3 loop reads CASSLGLGTEAFF. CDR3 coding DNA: TGTGCCAGCAGCTTAGGCCTAGGAACTGAAGCTTTCTTT.

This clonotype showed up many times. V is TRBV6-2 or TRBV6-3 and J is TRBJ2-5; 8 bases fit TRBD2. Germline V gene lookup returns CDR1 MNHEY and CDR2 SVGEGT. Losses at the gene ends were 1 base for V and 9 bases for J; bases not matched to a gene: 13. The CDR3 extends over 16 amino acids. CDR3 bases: TGTGCCAGCAGTTACTTCGCGGGGGGCCCCCGGCCGGCCCAGTACTTC. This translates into CASSYFAGGPRPAQYF.

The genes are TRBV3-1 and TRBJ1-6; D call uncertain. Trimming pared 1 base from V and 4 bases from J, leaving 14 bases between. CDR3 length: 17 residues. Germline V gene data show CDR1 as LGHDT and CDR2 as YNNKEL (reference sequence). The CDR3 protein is CASSQGSTGVYNSPLHF. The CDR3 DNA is TGTGCCAGCAGCCAAGGTTCCACCGGGGTTTATAATTCACCCCTCCACTTT.

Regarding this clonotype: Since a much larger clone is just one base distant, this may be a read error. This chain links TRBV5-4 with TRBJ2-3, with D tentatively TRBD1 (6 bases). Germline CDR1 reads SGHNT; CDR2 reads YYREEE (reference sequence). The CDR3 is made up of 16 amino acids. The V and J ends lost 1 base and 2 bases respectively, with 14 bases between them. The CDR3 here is CASSLRRQVATDTQYF. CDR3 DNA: TGTGCCAGCAGCTTGCGAAGACAGGTGGCCACAGATACGCAGTATTTT. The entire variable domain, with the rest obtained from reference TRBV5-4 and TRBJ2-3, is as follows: ETGVTQSPTHLIKTRGQQVTLRCSSQSGHNTVSWYQQALGQGPQFIFQYYREEENGRGNFPPRFSGLQFPNYSSELNVNALELDDSALYLCASSLRRQVATDTQYFGPGTRLTVL.

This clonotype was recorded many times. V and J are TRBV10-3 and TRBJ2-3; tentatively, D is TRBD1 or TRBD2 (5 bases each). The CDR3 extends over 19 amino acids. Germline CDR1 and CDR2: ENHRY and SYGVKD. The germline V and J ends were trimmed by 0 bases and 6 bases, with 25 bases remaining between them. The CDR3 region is CAISESYGAASGEADTQYF. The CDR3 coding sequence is TGTGCCATCAGTGAGTCATACGGGGCGGCCAGCGGAGAAGCGGATACGCAGTATTTT.

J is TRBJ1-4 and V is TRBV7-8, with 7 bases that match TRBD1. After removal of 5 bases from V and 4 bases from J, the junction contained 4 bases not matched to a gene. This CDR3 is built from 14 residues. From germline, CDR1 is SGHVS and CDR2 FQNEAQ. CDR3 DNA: TGTGCCAGCAGCACCGGGACAGATAATGAAAAACTGTTTTTT. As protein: CASSTGTDNEKLFF.

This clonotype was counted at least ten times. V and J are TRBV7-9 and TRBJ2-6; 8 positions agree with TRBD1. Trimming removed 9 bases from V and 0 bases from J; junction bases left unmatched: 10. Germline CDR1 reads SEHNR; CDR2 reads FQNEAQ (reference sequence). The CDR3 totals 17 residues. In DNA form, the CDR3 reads TGTGCCAGTGAGGGGACAGGCCGTCCCTCTGGGGCCAACGTCCTGACTTTC. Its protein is CASEGTGRPSGANVLTF.

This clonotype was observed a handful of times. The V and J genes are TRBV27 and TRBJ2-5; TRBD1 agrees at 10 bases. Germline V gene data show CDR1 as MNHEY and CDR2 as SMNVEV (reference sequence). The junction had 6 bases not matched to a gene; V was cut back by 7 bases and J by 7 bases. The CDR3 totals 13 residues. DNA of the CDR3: TGTGCCAGCACTCCTGGACAGGGGGGGACCCAGTACTTC. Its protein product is CASTPGQGGTQYF.

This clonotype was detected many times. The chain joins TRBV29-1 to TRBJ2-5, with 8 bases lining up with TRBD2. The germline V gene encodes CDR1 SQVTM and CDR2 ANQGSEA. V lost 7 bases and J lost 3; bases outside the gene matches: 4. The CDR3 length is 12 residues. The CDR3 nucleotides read TGCAGCGGCGGACTAGCAAAAGAGACCCAGTACTTC. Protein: CSGGLAKETQYF. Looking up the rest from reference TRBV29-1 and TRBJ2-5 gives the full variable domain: SAVISQKPSRDICQRGTSLTIQCQVDSQVTMMFWYRQQPGQSLTLIATANQGSEATYESGFVIDKFPISRPNLTFSTLTVSNMSPEDSSIYLCSGGLAKETQYFGPGTRLLVL.

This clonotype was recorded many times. The CDR3 region is CASSQGWGAQDFYGYTF. The CDR3 region has the DNA TGCGCCAGCAGCCAAGGATGGGGGGCCCAAGACTTCTATGGCTACACCTTC. The rearrangement joins TRBV4-1 to TRBJ1-2; possibly TRBD1 for D (6 bases). CDR1 and CDR2 from the germline V gene are MGHRA and YSYEKL. The CDR3 loop spans 17 amino acids. V gave up 1 base and J gave up 4 bases, with 19 bases separating them.

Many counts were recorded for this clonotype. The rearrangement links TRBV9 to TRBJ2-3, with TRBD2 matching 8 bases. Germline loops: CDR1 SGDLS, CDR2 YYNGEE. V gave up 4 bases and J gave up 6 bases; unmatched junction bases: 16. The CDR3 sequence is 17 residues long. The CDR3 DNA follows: TGTGCCAGCAGCTTTTCCCCTACAGCGGGAGTATGGGATACGCAGTATTTT. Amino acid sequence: CASSFSPTAGVWDTQYF.

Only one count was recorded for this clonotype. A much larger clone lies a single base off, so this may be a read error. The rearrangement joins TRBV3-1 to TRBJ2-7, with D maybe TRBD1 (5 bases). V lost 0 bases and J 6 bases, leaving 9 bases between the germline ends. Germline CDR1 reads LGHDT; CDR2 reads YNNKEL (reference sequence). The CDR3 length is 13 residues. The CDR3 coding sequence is TGTGCCAGCAGCCAAGAGAAAAGGGGCGAGCAGTACTTC. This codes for CASSQEKRGEQYF.

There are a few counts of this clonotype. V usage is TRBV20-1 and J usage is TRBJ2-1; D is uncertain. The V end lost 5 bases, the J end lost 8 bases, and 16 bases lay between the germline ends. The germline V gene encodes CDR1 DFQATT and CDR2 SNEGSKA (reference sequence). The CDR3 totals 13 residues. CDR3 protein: CSAPRPNAHEQFF. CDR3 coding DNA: TGCAGTGCTCCACGACCGAACGCCCATGAGCAGTTCTTC.

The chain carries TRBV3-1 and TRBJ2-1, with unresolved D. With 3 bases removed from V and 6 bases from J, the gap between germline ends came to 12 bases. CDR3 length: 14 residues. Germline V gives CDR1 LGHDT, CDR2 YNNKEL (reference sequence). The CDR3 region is CASSQATLSNEQFF. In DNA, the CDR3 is TGTGCCAGCAGCCAGGCCACCCTTAGCAATGAGCAGTTCTTC.

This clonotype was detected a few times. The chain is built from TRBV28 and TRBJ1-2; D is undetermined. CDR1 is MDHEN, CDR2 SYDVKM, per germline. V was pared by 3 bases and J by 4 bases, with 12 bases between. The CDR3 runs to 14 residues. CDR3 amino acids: CASSFNRVIYGYTF. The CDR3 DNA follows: TGTGCCAGCAGTTTTAATAGGGTAATCTATGGCTACACCTTC.

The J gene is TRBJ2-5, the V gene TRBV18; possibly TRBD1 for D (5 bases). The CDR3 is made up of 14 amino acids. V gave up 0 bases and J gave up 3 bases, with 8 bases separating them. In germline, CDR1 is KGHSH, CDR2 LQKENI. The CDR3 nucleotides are TGTGCCAGCTCACCACCGCGCAGGGAAGAGACCCAGTACTTC. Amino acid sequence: CASSPPRREETQYF.

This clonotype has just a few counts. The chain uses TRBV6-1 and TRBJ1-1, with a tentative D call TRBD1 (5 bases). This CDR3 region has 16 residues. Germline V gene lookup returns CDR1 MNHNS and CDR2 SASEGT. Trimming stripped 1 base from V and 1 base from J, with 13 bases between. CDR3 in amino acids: CASSEGFFGANTEAFF. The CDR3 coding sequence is TGTGCCAGCAGTGAAGGGTTTTTTGGGGCGAACACTGAAGCTTTCTTT.

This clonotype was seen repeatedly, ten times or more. CDR3 loop: CASSQGDGSSHQPQHF. DNA for the CDR3: TGTGCCAGCAGCCAAGGGGACGGATCGTCGCATCAGCCCCAGCATTTT. V usage is TRBV3-1 and J usage is TRBJ1-5; possibly TRBD1 for D (5 bases). The CDR3 covers 16 residues. Trimming removed 1 base from V and 5 bases from J, with 15 bases in between. Looked up from germline, CDR1 is LGHDT and CDR2 is YNNKEL (reference sequence).

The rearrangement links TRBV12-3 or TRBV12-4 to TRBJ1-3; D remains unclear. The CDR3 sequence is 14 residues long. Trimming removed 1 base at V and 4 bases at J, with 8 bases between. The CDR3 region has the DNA TGTGCCAGCAGTTTAGGGGTCCCGGGAAACACCATATATTTT. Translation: CASSLGVPGNTIYF.

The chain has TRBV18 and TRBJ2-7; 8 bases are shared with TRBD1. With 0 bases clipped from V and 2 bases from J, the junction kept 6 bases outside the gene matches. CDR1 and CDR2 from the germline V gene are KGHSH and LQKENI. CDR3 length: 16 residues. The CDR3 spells CASSPPLQGATYEQYF. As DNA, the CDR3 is TGTGCCAGCTCACCACCGCTGCAGGGGGCAACCTACGAGCAGTACTTC.

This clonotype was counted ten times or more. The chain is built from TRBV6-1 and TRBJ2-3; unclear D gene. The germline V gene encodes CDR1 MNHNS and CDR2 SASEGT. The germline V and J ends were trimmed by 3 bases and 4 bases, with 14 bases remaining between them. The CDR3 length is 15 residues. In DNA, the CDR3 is TGTGCCAGCAGTGACCCGAAAGGGTGGGCAGATACGCAGTATTTT. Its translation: CASSDPKGWADTQYF.

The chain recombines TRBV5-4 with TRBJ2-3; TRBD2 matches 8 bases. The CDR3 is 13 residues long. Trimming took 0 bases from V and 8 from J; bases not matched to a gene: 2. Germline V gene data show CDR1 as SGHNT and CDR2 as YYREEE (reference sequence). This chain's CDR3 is CASSLETSGTQYF. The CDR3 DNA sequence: TGTGCCAGCAGCTTGGAAACTAGCGGTACGCAGTATTTT.

As DNA, the CDR3 is TGTGCCAGCAGTGAACAGGGACAGAAAGCTTTCTTT. This gives the protein CASSEQGQKAFF. This rearrangement joins TRBV2 to TRBJ1-1; TRBD1 matches 7 bases. J was trimmed by 9 bases and V by 2 bases; bases with no gene match: 3. Germline values: CDR1 SNHLY, CDR2 FYNNEI. The CDR3 has 12 amino acids.